The 19 T cell receptor beta chains presented below share a single source sample, sequenced in a study of T cells in localized non-small cell lung cancer. Clones were sequenced by immunoSEQ multiplex PCR, and TCRdb holds only the in-frame ones, with some missing. The repertoire includes 100,000 to 150,000 clones, roughly nine tenths of them detected once, and over 1.5% sits in the top ten. The sample consisted of peripheral blood, taken before any cancer treatment. The receptor set was obtained from a female donor older than 55 with stage I lung adenocarcinoma.

This chain connects TRBV15 to TRBJ2-3, with TRBD1 as a possible D gene (6 bases). CDR3 length equals 16 residues. Trimming took off 0 bases at V and 6 bases at J, with 16 bases between the two ends. Germline V CDR1 and CDR2: LNHNV, YYDKDF (reference sequence). For the CDR3, the DNA is TGTGCCACCAGCAGAGAACGACAGGAGAATGGGGATACGCAGTATTTT. Its translation is CATSRERQENGDTQYF.

Here the CDR3 DNA reads TGTGCCAGCACCCGAAACCCGTCTGGCTGGGATGGCTACACCTTC. Protein product: CASTRNPSGWDGYTF. This chain joins TRBV2 and TRBJ1-2; D not certain. Trimming stripped 7 bases from V and 6 bases from J, with 21 bases between. The CDR3 runs to 15 residues. In germline, CDR1 is SNHLY, CDR2 FYNNEI.

This clone was seen once. The chain uses TRBV30 and TRBJ2-1; a possible D gene is TRBD2 (6 bases). The germline V gene has CDR1 GTSNPN and CDR2 SVGIG (reference sequence). Trimming cost V 4 bases and J 4 bases, with 11 bases left between them. This CDR3 is 13 amino acids long. The CDR3 sequence is CAWKGDSYNEQFF. In DNA, the CDR3 is TGTGCCTGGAAAGGGGACTCATACAATGAGCAGTTCTTC.

The V call is TRBV19, the J call TRBJ2-7, with 12 bases aligning to TRBD2. V lost 3 bases and J lost 3; bases outside the gene matches: 12. The CDR3 contains 18 residues. Looked up from germline, CDR1 is LNHDA and CDR2 is SQIVND (reference sequence). The CDR3 loop reads CASSIARLAGGPSYEQYF. In DNA, the CDR3 is TGTGCCAGTAGTATTGCGAGGCTAGCGGGAGGGCCGAGCTACGAGCAGTACTTC.

This chain uses TRBV6-7 with TRBJ2-1; TRBD2 agrees at 7 bases. TRBV6-7 is filed as an ORF, its function uncertain. Trimming took 5 bases from V and 8 from J; bases not matched to a gene: 15. CDR3 size: 16 residues. DNA of the CDR3: TGTGCCAGCAGTCCGAGTGTCTGCGGGAGTGGGGATGAGCAGTTCTTC. This translates into CASSPSVCGSGDEQFF.

The chain employs TRBV2 and TRBJ2-3; D is perhaps TRBD1 (6 bases). CDR1 and CDR2 from the germline V gene are SNHLY and FYNNEI. The CDR3 runs to 14 residues. The V end was cut by 4 bases, the J end by 6 bases, with 14 bases between. CDR3 nucleotides: TGTGCCAGCAGTGCCCCCAGGACAGAGGATACGCAGTATTTT. Its translation is CASSAPRTEDTQYF.

The chain recombines TRBV18 with TRBJ1-1; D is possibly TRBD1 (5 bases). The germline gives CDR1 KGHSH, CDR2 LQKENI. The CDR3 length is 13 residues. V lost 1 base and J lost 10, with 13 bases in between. The CDR3 nucleotides read TGTGCCAGCTCACCACTGGGAGAGCAGGGAGCTTTCTTT. Residues: CASSPLGEQGAFF.

V gene TRBV14 combines with J gene TRBJ1-3; D not resolved. V was clipped by 1 base and J by 4 bases, with 5 bases between them. The CDR3 is 13 residues long. From germline, CDR1 is SGHDN and CDR2 FVKESK. The CDR3 here is CASSQGAGNTIYF. CDR3 DNA: TGTGCCAGCAGCCAAGGGGCAGGAAACACCATATATTTT. Combining the CDR3 with reference TRBV14 and TRBJ1-3 gives the whole variable domain EAGVTQFPSHSVIEKGQTVTLRCDPISGHDNLYWYRRVMGKEIKFLLHFVKESKQDESGMPNNRFLAERTGGTYSTLKVQPAELEDSGVYFCASSQGAGNTIYFGEGSWLTVV.

This chain connects TRBV5-1 to TRBJ2-7; possibly TRBD2 for D (6 bases). This CDR3 is built from 15 residues. CDR1 is SGHRS and CDR2 is YFSETQ in the germline V gene. V was clipped by 5 bases and J by 3 bases, with 18 bases between them. The chain's CDR3 is CASRRGTGVIYEQYF. The CDR3 coding sequence is TGCGCCAGCAGACGGGGTACGGGAGTTATCTACGAGCAGTACTTC.

This chain uses TRBV6-6 with TRBJ1-2, with a possible D match to TRBD1 (6 bases). Germline CDR1 and CDR2: MNHNY and SVGAGI (reference sequence). V was cut by 2 bases and J by 4 bases, with 11 bases left in between. There are 14 residues in the CDR3. Written as DNA, the CDR3 is TGTGCCAGCAGTTACACGGGACAATCCTATGGCTACACCTTC. Encoded protein: CASSYTGQSYGYTF.

The chain is built from TRBV19 and TRBJ1-4; 10 nucleotides agree with TRBD1. The CDR3 is 15 amino acids. CDR1 and CDR2 (germline): LNHDA, SQIVND (reference sequence). Trimming cost V 5 bases and J 7 bases; bases outside gene matches: 7. The CDR3 DNA reads as TGTGCCAGTAGTGTTCGGGACAGGGGAAGTGAAAAACTGTTTTTT. Its translation: CASSVRDRGSEKLFF.

The gene calls are TRBV9 and TRBJ1-3; tentatively, D is TRBD1 (5 bases). Trimming left V 3 bases short and J 3 bases short, with 10 bases between. Germline V gives CDR1 SGDLS, CDR2 YYNGEE. This CDR3 is 14 amino acids long. The CDR3 loop reads CASSAGGVGNTIYF. CDR3 DNA: TGTGCCAGCAGCGCCGGGGGTGTTGGAAACACCATATATTTT.

The chain joins TRBV7-3 to TRBJ2-2; TRBD2 is a possible D gene (5 bases). Germline V gene data show CDR1 as SGHTA and CDR2 as FQGTGA. V was cut by 0 bases and J by 7 bases, with 12 bases left in between. The CDR3 is made up of 15 amino acids. The CDR3 here is CASSLTAGGYGELFF. The CDR3 coding sequence is TGTGCCAGCAGCTTAACCGCAGGAGGTTACGGGGAGCTGTTTTTT.

V gene TRBV5-8 combines with J gene TRBJ2-7; no clear D gene. The CDR3 sequence is 12 residues long. V lost 3 bases and J lost 3, with 7 bases in between. Germline CDR1 reads SGHTS; CDR2 reads YDEGEE. The CDR3 DNA reads as TGTGCCAGCAGCTGGTCACACTACGAGCAGTACTTC. Translating it yields CASSWSHYEQYF.

V and J are TRBV7-9 and TRBJ1-5, with 7 bases matching TRBD1. The V gene's germline CDR1 is SEHNR and CDR2 FQNEAQ (reference sequence). The CDR3 has 14 residues. Trimming removed 2 bases from V and 7 bases from J; junction bases left unmatched: 5. CDR3 nucleotides: TGTGCCAGCAGCTTAAAGGGGGCAGGACAGCCCCAGCATTTT. This encodes CASSLKGAGQPQHF.

The chain is built from TRBV30 and TRBJ1-5; D perhaps matches TRBD1 (6 bases). This CDR3 contains 15 residues. The V and J ends lost 3 bases and 0 bases respectively, with 12 bases between them. The V gene's germline CDR1 is GTSNPN and CDR2 SVGIG (reference sequence). CDR3: CAWSPGGLSNQPQHF. CDR3 sequence (DNA): TGTGCCTGGAGCCCCGGGGGGCTTAGCAATCAGCCCCAGCATTTT. Complete variable domain (other parts from reference TRBV30 and TRBJ1-5): SQTIHQWPATLVQPVGSPLSLECTVEGTSNPNLYWYRQAAGRGLQLLFYSVGIGQISSEVPQNLSASRPQDRQFILSSKKLLLSDSGFYLCAWSPGGLSNQPQHFGDGTRLSIL.

The V call is TRBV9, the J call TRBJ2-1; the D is unclear. CDR1 is SGDLS, CDR2 YYNGEE, per germline. V gave up 0 bases and J gave up 9 bases, with 10 bases separating them. The CDR3 is 13 residues long. In DNA form, the CDR3 reads TGTGCCAGCAGCGTAGAAGGGAAACGTGAGCAGTTCTTC. Translating gives CASSVEGKREQFF.

The chain joins TRBV10-3 to TRBJ1-5, with D hard to call. This CDR3 is built from 13 residues. With 3 bases removed from V and 6 bases from J, the gap between germline ends came to 9 bases. CDR1 is ENHRY, CDR2 SYGVKD, per germline. The DNA for the CDR3 is TGTGCCATCAGTGAAGGGAAAAGTCAGCCCCAGCATTTT. This codes for CAISEGKSQPQHF.

The chain carries TRBV7-2 and TRBJ2-7; D is uncertain. The germline CDR1 and CDR2 sequences are SGHTA and FQGNSA. The length of the CDR3 is 13 residues. Trimming took 4 bases from V and 1 from J, leaving 8 bases between them. The CDR3 protein is CASSWGRSYEQYF. DNA for the CDR3: TGTGCCAGCAGCTGGGGTCGGTCCTACGAGCAGTACTTC.